The rows below give T cell receptor beta chains drawn from one sample of a study of T cells in pancreatic ductal adenocarcinoma. Sequenced by immunoSEQ multiplex PCR; TCRdb stores in-frame clones only, minus some. This table has roughly 17,000 clones, more than 70% appearing once. Sequences were obtained from PBMCs. All receptors come from a human donor with pancreatic ductal adenocarcinoma. Each CDR3 is given with its conserved first and last residue. The D gene is left open where the match is weak. Clone size is not always given. Where it is, it says once, few, many or a class for expanded clones.

d_gene: TRBD2; abundance: -; j_gene: TRBJ2-7; v_gene: TRBV19; CDR3nt: TGTGCCAGTAGAAGAAGCGGGGCCCTCTACGAGCAGTACTTC; CDR3aa: CASRRSGALYEQYF
d_gene: -; abundance: -; j_gene: TRBJ1-2; v_gene: TRBV6-5; CDR3nt: TGTGCCAGCAGTACGAACAGCGGTATAGGCTACACCTTC; CDR3aa: CASSTNSGIGYTF
d_gene: -; abundance: once; j_gene: TRBJ2-7; v_gene: TRBV30; CDR3nt: TGTGCCTGGAGTGTACGTGACAGGTCTGAATTC; CDR3aa: CAWSVRDRSEF
d_gene: TRBD1; abundance: -; j_gene: TRBJ2-1; v_gene: TRBV9; CDR3nt: TGTGCCAGCAGCGTAGAGGGGGCCGGCGTGAATGAGCAGTTCTTC; CDR3aa: CASSVEGAGVNEQFF
d_gene: -; abundance: -; j_gene: TRBJ1-1; v_gene: TRBV4-1; CDR3nt: TGCGCCAGCAGCCCCAGGGGTGCTGAAGCTTTCTTT; CDR3aa: CASSPRGAEAFF
d_gene: TRBD1; abundance: -; j_gene: TRBJ1-1; v_gene: TRBV10-1; CDR3nt: TGCGCCAGCACCGAAACCAGACTAGGACAGGGGATGAACACTGAAGCTTTCTTT; CDR3aa: CASTETRLGQGMNTEAFF
d_gene: -; abundance: -; j_gene: TRBJ1-5; v_gene: TRBV4-1; CDR3nt: TGCGCCAGCAGCCAAGTGCAGGGCCTGGGTAGCAATCAGCCCCAGCATTTT; CDR3aa: CASSQVQGLGSNQPQHF
d_gene: TRBD1; abundance: once; j_gene: TRBJ1-3; v_gene: TRBV7-2; CDR3nt: TGTGCCAGCAGCATCAACAGGGGGCTCAGAAACACCATATATTTT; CDR3aa: CASSINRGLRNTIYF
d_gene: -; abundance: once; j_gene: TRBJ2-3; v_gene: TRBV7-6; CDR3nt: TGTGCCAGCAGCTTAAGGGGGGGGCACCCAGATACGCAGTATTTT; CDR3aa: CASSLRGGHPDTQYF
d_gene: -; abundance: -; j_gene: TRBJ1-3; v_gene: TRBV30; CDR3nt: TGTGCGAGGAAGGCAAGCTCTGGAAACACCATATATTTT; CDR3aa: CARKASSGNTIYF
d_gene: -; abundance: once; j_gene: TRBJ2-6; v_gene: TRBV11-2; CDR3nt: TGTGCCAGCAGCTTCGGACAGTCTGGGGCCAACGTCCTGACTTTC; CDR3aa: CASSFGQSGANVLTF
d_gene: TRBD1; abundance: -; j_gene: TRBJ1-5; v_gene: TRBV27; CDR3nt: TGTGCCAGCAGTCCCTCCAGGACAGGGGGCTCGATGGCCCAGCATTTT; CDR3aa: CASSPSRTGGSMAQHF
d_gene: -; abundance: -; j_gene: TRBJ1-2; v_gene: TRBV5-1; CDR3nt: TGCGCCAGCAGGAATGCCACGACAGAGAACTATGGCTACACCTTC; CDR3aa: CASRNATTENYGYTF
d_gene: -; abundance: -; j_gene: TRBJ1-5; v_gene: TRBV7-9; CDR3nt: TGTGCCAGCAGCCTTACAGCTAATCAGCCCCAGCATTTT; CDR3aa: CASSLTANQPQHF
d_gene: -; abundance: -; j_gene: TRBJ2-4; v_gene: TRBV4-1; CDR3nt: TGCGCCAGCAGCCAAGATCCCTCTACCCCGCTAGCCAAAAACATTCAGTACTTC; CDR3aa: CASSQDPSTPLAKNIQYF
d_gene: TRBD1; abundance: -; j_gene: TRBJ1-1; v_gene: TRBV7-9; CDR3nt: TGTGCCAGCAGCGTAGGACAGGGATTGTCCACTGAAGCTTTCTTT; CDR3aa: CASSVGQGLSTEAFF
d_gene: -; abundance: once; j_gene: TRBJ2-3; v_gene: TRBV7-9; CDR3nt: TGTGCCAGCAGCCCGGGGTCTGGCACAGATACGCAGTATTTT; CDR3aa: CASSPGSGTDTQYF
d_gene: -; abundance: -; j_gene: TRBJ2-6; v_gene: TRBV1; CDR3nt: TGCACCAGCAGGAAGCGGGCCAACGTCCTGACTTTC; CDR3aa: CTSRKRANVLTF